This T cell receptor beta chain was retrieved from a study of regulatory T cells in long-lasting Graves disease. Study in general: For a period under 3 months, newly diagnosed Graves' patients had taken antithyroid drugs. Study-level points and caveats: Only peripheral blood was studied, not thyroid tissue. Persistent disease preferred TRBV28, TRBJ1-2 and TRBJ2-5; new disease, TRBV20-1 and TRBJ2-1.

This clonotype was picked up a small number of times. What it binds is unknown. V was clipped by 6 bases and J by 0 bases, with 12 bases between them. Germline V CDR1 and CDR2: LNHDA, SQIVND (reference sequence). CDR3 length equals 15 residues. As for time point: newly diagnosed GD, antithyroid drugs for less than 3 months. The TCR library was made from RNA that had been extracted from PBMCs in TRIzol. Both iRepertoire HTBI primers and Arm-PCR of CDR3 regions were used to build the TCR beta libraries. TCRdb recomputed calls from the multiplex PCR reads with MiXCR, one row per CDR3 protein. The sample consists of hundreds of thousands of distinct CDR3 sequences, about 16% of them appearing once. A further study also used this sample, focusing on T cells in Graves' hyperthyroidism and ophthalmopathy. That work states: Most thyroid-expanded clonotypes above 0.001 were also found in blood.

Sequenced here: peripheral blood mononuclear cells (PBMCs), sampled at new diagnosis, from a patient treated with antithyroid drugs. The chain carries TRBV19 and TRBJ2-1; weak D call: TRBD1 (6 bases). The sequence came from a man younger than 35 with Graves disease. The CDR3 loop is CASRKGVSSYNEQFF. DNA of the CDR3: TGTGCCAGTAGGAAGGGGGTTAGCTCCTACAATGAGCAGTTCTTC.